A single sample gave rise to the 27 T cell receptor beta chains below, sequenced in a study of blood T cell repertoires in COVID-19. The table came from immunoSEQ multiplex PCR; TCRdb's copy has only in-frame clones and leaves some out. The sample includes roughly 230,000 clones, around 82% of them seen just once. Material: peripheral blood. The source is a man aged 35 to 55 with active or convalescent COVID-19.

V usage is TRBV10-3 and J usage is TRBJ1-5, with D perhaps matching TRBD1 (6 bases). Per the germline V gene, CDR1 is ENHRY and CDR2 is SYGVKD. V was cut by 8 bases and J by 2 bases, with 10 bases left in between. This CDR3 comprises 13 residues. In DNA form, the CDR3 reads TGTGCCATCGGGCCAGGGGGCAATCAGCCCCAGCATTTT. This gives the protein CAIGPGGNQPQHF.

The rearrangement uses TRBV10-3 and TRBJ1-6, with 8 bases aligning to TRBD1. J lost 9 bases, V lost 11 bases, and 9 bases had no gene match. This CDR3 spans 13 amino acids. Germline CDR1 reads ENHRY; CDR2 reads SYGVKD. CDR3 residues: CAYTTGAGSPLHF. The CDR3 bases are TGTGCCTATACGACAGGGGCGGGTTCACCCCTCCACTTT.

The chain is built from TRBV7-3 and TRBJ2-3, with a tentative D call TRBD1 (6 bases). Trimming took off 4 bases at V and 3 bases at J, with 11 bases between the two ends. Germline V gene lookup returns CDR1 SGHTA and CDR2 FQGTGA. The CDR3 has 14 residues. CDR3: CASSSSTGTDTQYF. The DNA for the CDR3 is TGTGCCAGCAGCTCCTCTACAGGGACAGATACGCAGTATTTT.

The chain recombines TRBV7-9 with TRBJ2-3, with 9 bases lining up with TRBD2. V lost 5 bases, J lost 6 bases, and 9 bases stayed unmatched. This CDR3 spans 15 amino acids. Germline CDR1 SEHNR, CDR2 FQNEAQ (reference sequence). The CDR3 sequence is CASSPLAGGADTQYF. The CDR3 DNA reads as TGTGCCAGCAGCCCTTTGGCGGGAGGGGCCGATACGCAGTATTTT.

This clone was detected only a few times. V gene TRBV11-2 combines with J gene TRBJ1-2; D perhaps matches TRBD1 (5 bases). Germline-derived CDR1 and CDR2 are SGHAT and FQNNGV. Trimming removed 1 base at V and 5 bases at J, with 14 bases between. The CDR3 totals 15 residues. CDR3 residues: CASSLGQPGGYGYTF. The CDR3 bases are TGTGCCAGCAGCTTAGGTCAGCCCGGGGGGTATGGCTACACCTTC.

The chain uses TRBV28 and TRBJ2-7; D perhaps matches TRBD2 (5 bases). V was cut by 4 bases and J by 1 base, with 14 bases left in between. There are 15 residues in the CDR3. In germline, CDR1 is MDHEN, CDR2 SYDVKM. CDR3 sequence: CASSSMAGGSYEQYF. The CDR3 bases are TGTGCCAGCAGTTCAATGGCAGGAGGATCCTACGAGCAGTACTTC.

The chain has TRBV7-9 and TRBJ2-7; D possibly corresponds to TRBD1 (6 bases). This CDR3 comprises 15 residues. CDR1 is SEHNR, CDR2 FQNEAQ, per germline (reference sequence). V dropped 5 bases and J dropped 0 bases, with 14 bases sitting between them. DNA of the CDR3: TGTGCCAGCAGCATAACAGGGATTCTCTCCTACGAGCAGTACTTC. Protein: CASSITGILSYEQYF. The full variable domain, completed using reference TRBV7-9 and TRBJ2-7, is DTGVSQNPRHKITKRGQNVTFRCDPISEHNRLYWYRQTLGQGPEFLTYFQNEAQLEKSRLLSDRFSAERPKGSFSTLEIQRTEQGDSAMYLCASSITGILSYEQYFGPGTRLTVT.

The rearrangement uses TRBV12-3 or TRBV12-4 and TRBJ2-3; weak D call: TRBD1 (6 bases). Trimming removed 6 bases from V and 5 bases from J, with 12 bases in between. The CDR3 has 13 residues. This CDR3 is CASRRDRQDTQYF. The CDR3 DNA reads TGTGCCAGCAGGCGAGACAGGCAAGATACGCAGTATTTT.

CDR3 in DNA: TGCGCCAGCAGCGCTGGGGCCCAAGAGACCCAGTACTTC. Its protein is CASSAGAQETQYF. The chain combines TRBV5-1 with TRBJ2-5; D perhaps matches TRBD1 (5 bases). Looked up from germline, CDR1 is SGHRS and CDR2 is YFSETQ. Trimming removed 4 bases at V and 1 base at J, with 8 bases between. This CDR3 is built from 13 residues.

This rearrangement joins TRBV7-9 to TRBJ1-5; no reliable D call. V was clipped by 4 bases and J by 3 bases, with 4 bases between them. Germline V gives CDR1 SEHNR, CDR2 FQNEAQ (reference sequence). This CDR3 has 12 amino acids. CDR3 bases: TGTGCCAGCAGCTCAAACAATCAGCCCCAGCATTTT. This gives the protein CASSSNNQPQHF.

This chain connects TRBV4-2 to TRBJ1-2; no firm D call. There are 15 residues in the CDR3. Germline values: CDR1 LGHNA, CDR2 YNFKEQ. V was pared by 0 bases and J by 4 bases, with 12 bases between. In DNA form, the CDR3 reads TGTGCCAGCAGCCAAGAACGCGGCGCTGGCTATGGCTACACCTTC. Residues: CASSQERGAGYGYTF.

This clone was seen only once. CDR3 protein: CASSSTSTDTQYF. CDR3 bases: TGTGCCAGCAGTTCGACTAGCACAGATACGCAGTATTTT. The chain uses TRBV27 and TRBJ2-3; no clear D gene. The germline V gene has CDR1 MNHEY and CDR2 SMNVEV (reference sequence). The length of the CDR3 is 13 residues. Trimming shortened V by 4 bases and J by 0 bases, and 5 bases separated the two germline ends.

This chain joins TRBV6-5 and TRBJ2-1; 8 bases are a match to TRBD2. The CDR3 contains 13 residues. Germline CDR1 reads MNHEY; CDR2 reads SVGAGI. V trimming: 8 bases; J trimming: 2 bases; junction bases outside the gene matches: 2. The CDR3 spells CASVAGPYNEQFF. CDR3 coding DNA: TGTGCCAGCGTAGCGGGGCCCTACAATGAGCAGTTCTTC.

This clone was recorded at least ten times. The chain links TRBV7-9 to TRBJ1-1; TRBD1 is a possible D gene (6 bases). V was cut by 4 bases and J by 1 base, with 10 bases left in between. From germline, CDR1 is SEHNR and CDR2 FQNEAQ (reference sequence). This CDR3 contains 14 residues. The DNA for the CDR3 is TGTGCCAGCAGCTCCGGGACAACGAACACTGAAGCTTTCTTT. Amino acid sequence: CASSSGTTNTEAFF. The whole variable domain, filled in from reference TRBV7-9 and TRBJ1-1, reads DTGVSQNPRHKITKRGQNVTFRCDPISEHNRLYWYRQTLGQGPEFLTYFQNEAQLEKSRLLSDRFSAERPKGSFSTLEIQRTEQGDSAMYLCASSSGTTNTEAFFGQGTRLTVV.

By sample fraction, this clone is medium-sized. This chain connects TRBV12-3 or TRBV12-4 to TRBJ2-7; 8 positions agree with TRBD2. Germline trimming cut 6 bases from V and 7 bases from J; bases unmatched to any gene: 5. CDR3 size: 12 residues. DNA of the CDR3: TGTGCCAGCAGCCCTGGACTAGCAGAGCAGTACTTC. It codes for CASSPGLAEQYF.

This chain links TRBV24-1 with TRBJ1-5; D call uncertain. This CDR3 comprises 14 residues. Trimming took 9 bases from V and 0 from J, leaving 11 bases between them. Germline V gene sequence: CDR1 KGHDR, CDR2 SFDVKD. The CDR3 sequence: CATHPGYSNQPQHF. In DNA form, the CDR3 reads TGTGCCACCCACCCCGGGTATAGCAATCAGCCCCAGCATTTT.

The CDR3 DNA follows: TGTGCCAGCAGCTCCCACGGGCCTCTAGCGGGGGGTCGTCATCATGAGCAGTTCTTC. The encoded protein is CASSSHGPLAGGRHHEQFF. The chain employs TRBV7-2 and TRBJ2-1, with 11 bases identical to TRBD2. Germline CDR1 and CDR2: SGHTA and FQGNSA. V trimming: 4 bases; J trimming: 8 bases; junction bases outside the gene matches: 19. The CDR3 is 19 residues long.

The chain couples TRBV3-1 (or the pseudogene TRBV3-2) to TRBJ1-2; D is perhaps TRBD1 (6 bases). The germline V and J ends were trimmed by 2 bases and 7 bases, with 14 bases remaining between them. The CDR3 has 14 residues. The V gene's germline CDR1 is LGHDT and CDR2 YNNKEL (reference sequence). The CDR3 loop reads CASSQQDRVGGYTF. The CDR3 DNA reads TGTGCCAGCAGCCAACAGGACAGAGTTGGTGGCTACACCTTC.

This chain connects TRBV4-3 to TRBJ1-1; D is unresolved. V was pared by 0 bases and J by 1 base, with 15 bases between. The germline gives CDR1 LGHNA, CDR2 YSLEER. The CDR3 has 17 amino acids. CDR3 sequence reads: CASSQEFSGKGNTEAFF. CDR3 nucleotide sequence: TGCGCCAGCAGCCAAGAATTTTCGGGAAAGGGGAACACTGAAGCTTTCTTT.

The V call is TRBV4-1, the J call TRBJ1-5; TRBD1 agrees at 7 bases. The ends lost 0 bases at V and 3 bases at J; junction bases unmatched: 8. Germline V gene sequence: CDR1 MGHRA, CDR2 YSYEKL. The CDR3 is made up of 17 amino acids. CDR3: CASSQEQGYGDNQPQHF. CDR3 sequence (DNA): TGCGCCAGCAGCCAAGAACAGGGGTATGGAGACAATCAGCCCCAGCATTTT.

This rearrangement joins TRBV6-2 or TRBV6-3 to TRBJ1-5; 12 bases line up with TRBD1. After removal of 6 bases from V and 6 bases from J, the junction contained 6 bases not matched to a gene. This CDR3 is built from 15 residues. Per germline, CDR1 MNHEY and CDR2 SVGEGT. CDR3 sequence (DNA): TGTGCCAGCAGCCGCGGGGGACAGGGGGCTCAGCCCCAGCATTTT. Translated: CASSRGGQGAQPQHF.

Only a few counts were recorded for this clone. J is TRBJ1-1 and V is TRBV23-1, with D possibly TRBD1 on 6 matching bases. TRBV23-1 belongs to the ORF category, with a function that is uncertain. The CDR3 has 14 residues. V gave up 9 bases and J gave up 1 base, with 15 bases separating them. In nucleotides, the CDR3 is TGCGCCAGTCGAGGGGGGGTTCGGAACACTGAAGCTTTCTTT. Its translation: CASRGGVRNTEAFF.

The chain employs TRBV6-5 and TRBJ1-6; no clear D gene. Trimming took off 4 bases at V and 7 bases at J, with 14 bases between the two ends. Germline V lookup: CDR1 MNHEY, CDR2 SVGAGI. The CDR3 extends over 15 amino acids. The DNA of the CDR3 is TGTGCCAGCAGTTTCGATCGACGGGGAAATTCACCCCTCCACTTT. Protein product: CASSFDRRGNSPLHF.

The chain links TRBV19 to TRBJ1-2; tentatively, D is TRBD1 (5 bases). The CDR3 is 15 amino acids. Germline CDR1 is LNHDA and CDR2 is SQIVND (reference sequence). Trimming took 5 bases from V and 4 from J, leaving 17 bases between them. CDR3 residues: CASSPTARGAYGYTF. The CDR3 DNA sequence: TGTGCCAGTAGTCCTACAGCGCGCGGGGCCTATGGCTACACCTTC.

The chain couples TRBV2 to TRBJ1-6; TRBD1 matches at 7 bases. Trimming at V came to 6 bases and at J to 3 bases, leaving 5 bases not matched to a gene. Germline lookup yields CDR1 SNHLY and CDR2 FYNNEI. This CDR3 has 15 amino acids. The DNA of the CDR3 is TGTGCCAGCAGGGGCCGGGACAGCTATAATTCACCCCTCCACTTT. Its protein product is CASRGRDSYNSPLHF.

This chain links TRBV11-2 with TRBJ2-5, with 12 bases identical to TRBD2. The CDR3 has 17 amino acids. The germline CDR1 and CDR2 sequences are SGHAT and FQNNGV. V gave up 3 bases and J gave up 2 bases; unmatched junction bases: 7. This chain's CDR3 is CASSFRIGLAGQETQYF. The CDR3 DNA is TGTGCCAGCAGCTTCAGAATTGGACTAGCGGGACAAGAGACCCAGTACTTC.

V and J are TRBV3-1 (or the pseudogene TRBV3-2) and TRBJ1-1; D is uncertain. The CDR3 has 13 amino acids. V was shortened by 1 base and J by 6 bases, with 9 bases between the two germline ends. Germline V CDR1 and CDR2: LGHDT, YNNKEL (reference sequence). This CDR3 reads CASSQGAGAEAFF. DNA for the CDR3: TGTGCCAGCAGCCAAGGGGCAGGCGCTGAAGCTTTCTTT.